This T cell receptor (beta chain) was obtained from a study of blood T cell repertoires in COVID-19. Study details: The analysed material was cDNA or gDNA that came from T cells, B-cell-depleted T cells, or PBMCs.

The participants were between 18 and 89 years old and came from 24 US areas. Two negative PCRs, clearance, or symptom resolution had been documented for recovered Cohort 3 donors. Germline V gene lookup returns CDR1 KGHSH and CDR2 LQKENI. This CDR3 region has 16 residues. Trimming took 3 bases from V and 6 from J; bases not matched to a gene: 10. Produced via immunoSEQ multiplex PCR; TCRdb's table is partial and in-frame only. The sample includes over 400,000 clones, approximately 90% of them seen just once. Material for sequencing was PBMCs or T cells enriched from blood (not recorded which). The sequence derives from a woman aged 60-75 years who had recovered from COVID-19. The rearrangement uses TRBV18 and TRBJ2-3, with 9 bases that match TRBD2. The CDR3 DNA reads as TGTGCCAGCTCACCCATATTCGGACTAGCGAGTGATACGCAGTATTTT. It translates to CASSPIFGLASDTQYF.